One and the same sample provided the 24 T cell receptor beta chains below, sequenced in a study of CD8 T cells in ankylosing spondylitis. One entry per CDR3 protein results from TCRdb running MiXCR on the 5' RACE reads. The repertoire holds about 190,000 distinct CDR3 sequences, 10% to 15% seen once, with 8% to 13% in the top ten. Sequenced input: blood, either unsorted or a sorted T cell fraction (not recorded which). The receptors were gathered from a female donor with ankylosing spondylitis or in good health (not recorded which).

There are many counts of this clonotype. This chain links TRBV10-3 with TRBJ2-3; maybe TRBD2 (5 bases). CDR1 is ENHRY, CDR2 SYGVKD, per germline. Trimming took 7 bases from V and 5 from J, leaving 13 bases between them. The CDR3 is 13 residues long. CDR3 bases: TGTGCCATCACCCCTTTAGGAGGAGATACGCAGTATTTT. Translated, it gives CAITPLGGDTQYF.

The table lists this clonotype with a few counts. The chain uses TRBV5-1 and TRBJ2-7; 8 bases line up with TRBD2. The trim removed 1 base at V and 1 base at J, leaving 7 bases unmatched. Looked up from germline, CDR1 is SGHRS and CDR2 is YFSETQ. CDR3 length equals 16 residues. The CDR3 DNA is TGCGCCAGCAGCTTGTCTCTTATAGCGGGGTCCTACGAGCAGTACTTC. Translation: CASSLSLIAGSYEQYF.

This clonotype was observed many times. The chain has TRBV7-2 and TRBJ2-3, with D maybe TRBD2 (5 bases). V shed 5 bases and J shed 3 bases, with 21 bases lying between them. There are 17 residues in the CDR3. Germline values: CDR1 SGHTA, CDR2 FQGNSA. CDR3 amino acids: CASSPRPPGIMTDTQYF. CDR3 in DNA: TGTGCCAGCAGCCCACGCCCCCCGGGAATTATGACAGATACGCAGTATTTT.

As regards this clonotype: This may be a read error: a much more frequent sequence differs by one nucleotide. This chain links TRBV7-2 with TRBJ1-4; D unresolved. CDR1 and CDR2 (germline): SGHTA, FQGNSA. CDR3 length equals 15 residues. DNA of the CDR3: TGTGCCAGCAGCCCCCGGGCGTCAACTAATGAAGAACTGTTTTTT. Its protein product is CASSPRASTNEELFF.

This clonotype has ten or more counts. This chain links TRBV5-1 with TRBJ1-6, with D tentatively TRBD1 (5 bases). The V gene's germline CDR1 is SGHRS and CDR2 YFSETQ. V shed 4 bases and J shed 7 bases, with 12 bases lying between them. The CDR3 has 14 amino acids. The CDR3 loop is CASSQQGTNSPLHF. The CDR3 DNA reads as TGCGCCAGCAGCCAGCAGGGTACGAATTCACCCCTCCACTTT.

This clonotype was seen at least ten times. V and J are TRBV27 and TRBJ2-1; D is possibly TRBD1 or TRBD2 (5 bases each). Germline V lookup: CDR1 MNHEY, CDR2 SMNVEV (reference sequence). The CDR3 has 14 amino acids. V was pared by 4 bases and J by 6 bases, with 13 bases between. CDR3 region: CASSSLGAGNEQFF. The CDR3 DNA follows: TGTGCCAGCAGTTCCCTCGGGGCTGGCAATGAGCAGTTCTTC.

In its sample, this clonotype was seen a few times. The genes are TRBV6-1 and TRBJ2-3; 8 nucleotides align to TRBD2. The ends lost 6 bases at V and 5 bases at J; junction bases unmatched: 7. Germline V gives CDR1 MNHNS, CDR2 SASEGT. This CDR3 has 14 amino acids. The CDR3 DNA sequence: TGTGCCAGCAGGACGGGAGGGCCTGGAGATACGCAGTATTTT. Translation gives CASRTGGPGDTQYF.

This clonotype was found many times. V usage is TRBV10-3 and J usage is TRBJ1-5; D is uncertain. V was shortened by 5 bases and J by 2 bases, with 10 bases between the two germline ends. Per germline, CDR1 ENHRY and CDR2 SYGVKD. This CDR3 region has 14 residues. The DNA for the CDR3 is TGTGCCATCAGTTTGAGTGAGGGCAATCAGCCCCAGCATTTT. This gives the protein CAISLSEGNQPQHF.

Ten or more counts support this clonotype. Here the CDR3 reads CASSGTITDTQYF. CDR3 coding DNA: TGTGCCAGCAGTGGTACGATCACAGATACGCAGTATTTT. The chain recombines TRBV7-3 with TRBJ2-3; D unclear. The CDR3 is made up of 13 amino acids. V dropped 6 bases and J dropped 2 bases, with 9 bases sitting between them. CDR1 is SGHTA and CDR2 is FQGTGA in the germline V gene.

The sample holds many counts of this clonotype. The chain carries TRBV18 and TRBJ2-1; no reliable D call. Trimming cost V 1 base and J 0 bases, with 7 bases left between them. CDR3 length: 15 amino acids. Germline loops: CDR1 KGHSH, CDR2 LQKENI. CDR3 region: CASSPQLSSYNEQFF. CDR3 DNA sequence: TGTGCCAGCTCACCACAACTGAGCTCCTACAATGAGCAGTTCTTC.

This clonotype was observed many times. CDR3 sequence reads: CASSSAGGRTMYGYTF. DNA of the CDR3: TGTGCCAGCAGTTCGGCAGGGGGTAGGACTATGTATGGCTACACCTTC. The chain uses TRBV5-6 and TRBJ1-2, with 7 bases that match TRBD1. The length of the CDR3 is 16 residues. Germline CDR1 SGHDT, CDR2 YYEEEE. The J segment lost 5 bases and the V segment lost 5 bases, leaving 15 bases of the junction unmatched. Complete variable domain (other parts from reference TRBV5-6 and TRBJ1-2): DAGVTQSPTHLIKTRGQQVTLRCSPKSGHDTVSWYQQALGQGPQFIFQYYEEEERQRGNFPDRFSGHQFPNYSSELNVNALLLGDSALYLCASSSAGGRTMYGYTFGSGTRLTVV.

There are many counts of this clonotype. V is TRBV4-1 and J is TRBJ1-1, with a weak D call TRBD1 (6 bases). The V end lost 0 bases, the J end lost 1 base, and 9 bases lay between the germline ends. The germline CDR1 and CDR2 sequences are MGHRA and YSYEKL. The CDR3 length is 15 residues. CDR3 nucleotides: TGCGCCAGCAGCCAAGATAAGGGGGGGAACACTGAAGCTTTCTTT. This translates into CASSQDKGGNTEAFF.

Worth noting for this clonotype: One end of the junction varies from germline; a read error may be responsible. The rearrangement links TRBV19 to TRBJ1-1; 8 bases align to TRBD1. The CDR3 has 14 residues. The germline V gene encodes CDR1 LNHDA and CDR2 SQIVND (reference sequence). The CDR3 DNA is TGTACCAGTAGTACTGGGACAGGAAACACTGAAGCTTTCTTT. This gives the protein CTSSTGTGNTEAFF.

V and J are TRBV6-5 and TRBJ1-1; maybe TRBD1 (5 bases). This CDR3 comprises 16 residues. Germline values: CDR1 MNHEY, CDR2 SVGAGI. V was cut by 4 bases and J by 0 bases, with 15 bases left in between. For the CDR3, the DNA is TGTGCCAGCAGTTCCTCCGGGGCGGGCCTGAACACTGAAGCTTTCTTT. This gives the protein CASSSSGAGLNTEAFF.

This clonotype appeared many times. V gene TRBV7-9 combines with J gene TRBJ2-1, with a tentative D call TRBD1 (6 bases). Trimming stripped 3 bases from V and 5 bases from J, with 8 bases between. CDR1 is SEHNR, CDR2 FQNEAQ, per germline (reference sequence). The CDR3 spans 13 residues. The CDR3 DNA is TGTGCCAGCAGCTTCCGGGACAACAATGAGCAGTTCTTC. This gives the protein CASSFRDNNEQFF.

The V call is TRBV28, the J call TRBJ2-2, with a weak D call TRBD2 (6 bases). Germline values: CDR1 MDHEN, CDR2 SYDVKM. V lost 5 bases and J 3 bases, leaving 16 bases between the germline ends. The CDR3 length is 16 residues. CDR3: CASSRRGTSDTGELFF. The CDR3 coding sequence is TGTGCCAGCAGTCGGCGCGGGACTTCCGACACCGGGGAGCTGTTTTTT.

At least ten counts were recorded for this clonotype. The rearrangement uses TRBV7-2 and TRBJ2-5; D gene unclear. The germline V and J ends were trimmed by 2 bases and 0 bases, with 4 bases remaining between them. CDR1 and CDR2 from the germline V gene are SGHTA and FQGNSA. The CDR3 sequence is 13 residues long. The CDR3: CASSLTNQETQYF. CDR3 DNA: TGTGCCAGCAGCTTAACGAACCAAGAGACCCAGTACTTC.

This clonotype was seen a single time. A read error is possible here, since a much larger clone lies one base away. The chain carries TRBV28 and TRBJ2-2; D is unresolved. The CDR3 has 13 residues. Germline V CDR1 and CDR2: MDHEN, SYDVKM. The CDR3 protein is CASSELNAGELFF. The CDR3 nucleotides read TGTGCCAGCAGCGAATTGAACGCCGGGGAGCTGTTTTTT.

This clonotype was recorded at least ten times. The rearrangement links TRBV5-1 to TRBJ2-2, with D possibly TRBD2 on 5 matching bases. There are 15 residues in the CDR3. From germline, CDR1 is SGHRS and CDR2 YFSETQ. V lost 0 bases and J lost 6, with 12 bases in between. This chain's CDR3 is CASSLVVSAAGELFF. CDR3 in DNA: TGCGCCAGCAGCTTGGTTGTTAGCGCAGCCGGGGAGCTGTTTTTT.

Ten or more counts support this clonotype. This sequence joins TRBV5-1 and TRBJ2-2; D is possibly TRBD1 (5 bases). V lost 4 bases to trimming and J lost 5 bases, with 15 bases between them. The CDR3 runs 15 residues. Germline assignment: CDR1 SGHRS and CDR2 YFSETQ. CDR3 sequence (DNA): TGCGCCAGCAGCCGAGGCCTACAGGAGACCGGGGAGCTGTTTTTT. Amino acid sequence: CASSRGLQETGELFF.

With respect to this clonotype: This may be a read error: a much more frequent sequence differs by one nucleotide. The chain has TRBV7-9 and TRBJ1-1, with 9 bases fitting TRBD1. The germline gives CDR1 SEHNR, CDR2 FQNEAQ (reference sequence). The junction had 10 bases not matched to a gene; V was cut back by 8 bases and J by 9 bases. The CDR3 consists of 13 residues. The CDR3 is CASARTGETKAFF. The CDR3 bases are TGTGCCAGCGCCAGGACAGGGGAGACTAAAGCTTTCTTT.

This clonotype was picked up a small number of times. The V and J genes are TRBV7-2 and TRBJ1-2, with TRBD1 matching over 10 bases. J lost 8 bases, V lost 5 bases, and 2 bases had no gene match. The CDR3 is 12 residues long. Germline values: CDR1 SGHTA, CDR2 FQGNSA. In DNA form, the CDR3 reads TGTGCCAGCAGCCAGACAGGGGGCGGCTACACCTTC. Its protein product is CASSQTGGGYTF. The full variable domain, completed using reference TRBV7-2 and TRBJ1-2, is GAGVSQSPSNKVTEKGKDVELRCDPISGHTALYWYRQSLGQGLEFLIYFQGNSAPDKSGLPSDRFSAERTGGSVSTLTIQRTQQEDSAVYLCASSQTGGGYTFGSGTRLTVV.

This clonotype was seen ten or more times. V is TRBV9 and J is TRBJ2-3, with D perhaps TRBD2 (6 bases). Germline CDR1 and CDR2: SGDLS and YYNGEE. V lost 0 bases and J lost 4, with 12 bases in between. The CDR3 has 15 amino acids. The CDR3 sequence: CASSVASREADTQYF. CDR3 in DNA: TGTGCCAGCAGCGTAGCTTCGAGGGAGGCAGATACGCAGTATTTT.

This chain joins TRBV4-1 and TRBJ1-1, with 11 positions matching TRBD1. The CDR3 totals 14 residues. From germline, CDR1 is MGHRA and CDR2 YSYEKL. Trimming took 7 bases from V and 6 from J; bases not matched to a gene: 7. The DNA of the CDR3 is TGCGCCAGCACCCGGACAGGGGGCACTTCTGAAGCTTTCTTT. Encoded protein: CASTRTGGTSEAFF.